This entry lists 23 T cell receptor beta chains sequenced from one sample in a study of shared clonotypes between healthy human individuals. Generated by immunoSEQ multiplex PCR, the TCRdb table keeps only in-frame clones and is missing some. The sample has about 2 million clones; approximately 94% are singletons. Naive CD8 cells lacked CD45RO, underwent positive selection for CCR7 and left out terminally differentiated effector memory CD45RA+ cells. Sequencing input: naive CD8+ T cells sorted from blood. These receptors all stem from a man aged 18 to 30 in good health.

The chain has TRBV6-6 and TRBJ1-1, with D uncertain. CDR1 is MNHNY and CDR2 is SVGAGI in the germline V gene (reference sequence). Trimming stripped 3 bases from V and 6 bases from J, with 14 bases between. This CDR3 spans 14 amino acids. Here the CDR3 DNA reads TGTGCCAGCAGTTATGGGCCGACCGGGCCTGAAGCTTTCTTT. It codes for CASSYGPTGPEAFF.

The gene calls are TRBV11-3 and TRBJ2-1, with 7 nucleotides matching TRBD1. V gave up 4 bases and J gave up 3 bases; unmatched junction bases: 3. The germline CDR1 and CDR2 sequences are SGHNT and YENEEA. The CDR3 loop spans 14 amino acids. The CDR3 sequence: CASSSQGDYNEQFF. The CDR3 DNA follows: TGTGCCAGCAGCTCCCAGGGGGACTACAATGAGCAGTTCTTC.

This clone was observed a single time. This rearrangement joins TRBV6-1 to TRBJ2-7; D possibly corresponds to TRBD1 (6 bases). This CDR3 contains 16 residues. Looked up from germline, CDR1 is MNHNS and CDR2 is SASEGT. The V end lost 3 bases, the J end lost 4 bases, and 19 bases lay between the germline ends. CDR3 region: CASSDTTGFLYYEQYF. DNA of the CDR3: TGTGCCAGCAGTGACACCACAGGGTTCCTTTATTACGAGCAGTACTTC.

The chain joins TRBV6-5 to TRBJ2-5; unclear D gene. V was clipped by 8 bases and J by 5 bases, with 18 bases between them. Germline CDR1 and CDR2: MNHEY and SVGAGI. CDR3 size: 14 residues. The CDR3 sequence is CASLPNPQLETQYF. The CDR3 region has the DNA TGTGCCAGCTTACCGAACCCCCAGCTGGAGACCCAGTACTTC.

The chain carries TRBV11-2 and TRBJ2-1; maybe TRBD1 (5 bases). Germline assignment: CDR1 SGHAT and CDR2 FQNNGV. Deletions cut 1 base from V and 0 bases from J, with 10 bases between. This CDR3 contains 16 residues. The CDR3 DNA sequence: TGTGCCAGCAGCTTAGGTGCAGGGCTCTCCTACAATGAGCAGTTCTTC. Encoded protein: CASSLGAGLSYNEQFF.

The chain is built from TRBV5-1 and TRBJ1-1; 7 positions agree with TRBD1. Germline V gene lookup returns CDR1 SGHRS and CDR2 YFSETQ. This CDR3 spans 17 amino acids. V shed 1 base and J 1 base; nucleotides not matched to a gene: 10. The CDR3 reads CASSLLTGTETNTEAFF. The CDR3, as DNA: TGCGCCAGCAGCTTGTTGACCGGGACAGAGACGAACACTGAAGCTTTCTTT. The full variable domain, completed using reference TRBV5-1 and TRBJ1-1, is KAGVTQTPRYLIKTRGQQVTLSCSPISGHRSVSWYQQTPGQGLQFLFEYFSETQRNKGNFPGRFSGRQFSNSRSEMNVSTLELGDSALYLCASSLLTGTETNTEAFFGQGTRLTVV.

The rearrangement uses TRBV5-4 and TRBJ2-3; no clear D. This CDR3 region has 14 residues. CDR1 is SGHNT, CDR2 YYREEE, per germline (reference sequence). V lost 2 bases and J lost 4, with 11 bases in between. CDR3 coding DNA: TGTGCCAGCAGCTTCCCCTTAGTTTCAGATACGCAGTATTTT. Its protein is CASSFPLVSDTQYF.

CDR3 sequence reads: CASSDVTGEEETQYF. DNA of the CDR3: TGTGCCAGCAGTGATGTTACAGGGGAGGAGGAGACCCAGTACTTC. The J gene is TRBJ2-5, the V gene TRBV2; the D gene is possibly TRBD1 (7 bases). V was clipped by 3 bases and J by 5 bases, with 16 bases between them. CDR1 is SNHLY and CDR2 is FYNNEI in the germline V gene. This CDR3 comprises 15 residues.

In its sample, this clone was seen once. The rearrangement uses TRBV27 and TRBJ2-3; 9 bases agree with TRBD2. J was trimmed by 0 bases and V by 7 bases; bases with no gene match: 5. The CDR3 extends over 15 amino acids. Per the germline V gene, CDR1 is MNHEY and CDR2 is SMNVEV (reference sequence). The CDR3 sequence is CASTLAGASTDTQYF. The CDR3 coding sequence is TGTGCCAGCACCTTAGCGGGGGCCAGCACAGATACGCAGTATTTT.

The chain's CDR3 is CASREEGMNTEAFF. For the CDR3, the DNA is TGTGCCAGCCGGGAGGAGGGGATGAACACTGAAGCTTTCTTT. The chain joins TRBV6-5 to TRBJ1-1; possible D gene TRBD1, 5 bases. V shed 8 bases and J shed 0 bases, with 13 bases lying between them. Germline assignment: CDR1 MNHEY and CDR2 SVGAGI. The CDR3 has 14 residues.

The V gene is TRBV7-9, the J gene TRBJ2-7; 10 positions agree with TRBD1. V lost 0 bases, J lost 3 bases, and 5 bases stayed unmatched. CDR1 is SEHNR, CDR2 FQNEAQ, per germline (reference sequence). This CDR3 has 16 amino acids. The CDR3 DNA sequence: TGTGCCAGCAGCTTAGCGTTCGGGACAGGGGACTACGAGCAGTACTTC. It is translated as CASSLAFGTGDYEQYF.

This chain joins TRBV2 and TRBJ2-2; maybe TRBD2 (6 bases). This CDR3 has 15 amino acids. With 5 bases removed from V and 0 bases from J, the gap between germline ends came to 10 bases. Germline loops: CDR1 SNHLY, CDR2 FYNNEI. The CDR3 reads CASSSGDPNTGELFF. The CDR3 bases are TGTGCCAGCAGTTCGGGGGACCCGAACACCGGGGAGCTGTTTTTT.

V gene TRBV5-6 combines with J gene TRBJ2-1; 7 bases map to TRBD2. Trimming removed 4 bases from V and 2 bases from J; junction bases left unmatched: 15. This CDR3 is 18 amino acids long. In germline, CDR1 is SGHDT, CDR2 YYEEEE. Here the CDR3 reads CASSLDLSGPATYNEQFF. The CDR3 nucleotides read TGTGCCAGCAGCCTGGACCTTAGCGGGCCAGCCACCTACAATGAGCAGTTCTTC.

The rearrangement joins TRBV2 to TRBJ2-3; unclear D gene. CDR1 is SNHLY and CDR2 is FYNNEI in the germline V gene. The CDR3 totals 14 residues. V was shortened by 7 bases and J by 0 bases, with 11 bases between the two germline ends. The CDR3 is CASTWTVSTDTQYF. CDR3 sequence (DNA): TGTGCCAGCACCTGGACGGTTAGCACAGATACGCAGTATTTT.

The chain uses TRBV2 and TRBJ2-7, with D possibly being TRBD2 (6 bases). The CDR3 length is 13 residues. Germline CDR1 and CDR2: SNHLY and FYNNEI. The ends were cut back, 7 bases at V and 0 bases at J, with 10 bases in the middle. CDR3: CASIRAGSYEQYF. The CDR3 DNA reads as TGTGCCAGCATTAGAGCGGGCTCCTACGAGCAGTACTTC.

J is TRBJ2-1 and V is TRBV18, with 7 bases that match TRBD1. There are 15 residues in the CDR3. The germline CDR1 and CDR2 sequences are KGHSH and LQKENI. Trimming cost V 3 bases and J 5 bases; bases outside gene matches: 7. CDR3 amino acids: CASSPTGVVDNEQFF. The CDR3 coding sequence is TGTGCCAGCTCACCCACAGGGGTTGTCGACAATGAGCAGTTCTTC.

The J gene is TRBJ2-2, the V gene TRBV10-1; 7 bases fit TRBD2. The CDR3 is 15 amino acids. Germline V gene data show CDR1 as WNHNN and CDR2 as SYGVQD (reference sequence). Trimming at V came to 2 bases and at J to 8 bases, leaving 8 bases not matched to a gene. CDR3 sequence reads: CASSEGLVDVGELFF. The CDR3 region has the DNA TGCGCCAGCAGTGAGGGACTAGTGGATGTAGGGGAGCTGTTTTTT.

The CDR3 reads CASSSERRGPTDTQYF. CDR3 nucleotides: TGTGCCAGCAGTTCCGAACGACGGGGCCCCACAGATACGCAGTATTTT. The chain has TRBV6-5 and TRBJ2-3; D is tentatively TRBD1 or TRBD2 (5 bases each). The CDR3 is 16 amino acids. Looked up from germline, CDR1 is MNHEY and CDR2 is SVGAGI. V was trimmed by 4 bases and J by 2 bases, leaving 16 bases between them.

V usage is TRBV11-2 and J usage is TRBJ2-3, with D perhaps TRBD2 (6 bases). CDR3 length: 15 amino acids. Trimming cost V 6 bases and J 6 bases, with 19 bases left between them. Germline V gives CDR1 SGHAT, CDR2 FQNNGV. The CDR3 DNA is TGTGCCAGCAGTCTGACTAGGGAACCACAGGATACGCAGTATTTT. This gives the protein CASSLTREPQDTQYF.

Concerning this clone: Other DNA sequences in the sample encode the same CDR3. The chain combines TRBV27 with TRBJ2-2; D not resolved. Trimming stripped 5 bases from V and 3 bases from J, with 4 bases between. The germline CDR1 and CDR2 sequences are MNHEY and SMNVEV (reference sequence). CDR3 size: 12 residues. The CDR3 DNA reads as TGTGCCAGCAGTCCTTACACCGGGGAGCTGTTTTTT. Translation gives CASSPYTGELFF.

The chain carries TRBV27 and TRBJ2-1; D gene uncertain. V was cut by 2 bases and J by 9 bases, with 11 bases left in between. CDR1 is MNHEY and CDR2 is SMNVEV in the germline V gene (reference sequence). This CDR3 region has 13 residues. The CDR3 protein is CASSLAGLREQFF. The CDR3 DNA reads as TGTGCCAGCAGTTTAGCCGGTTTGCGTGAGCAGTTCTTC.

As regards this clone: Different DNA sequences within this sample yield the same CDR3. The rearrangement joins TRBV9 to TRBJ1-1; 7 bases are a match to TRBD1. The CDR3 has 14 residues. Per the germline V gene, CDR1 is SGDLS and CDR2 is YYNGEE. J lost 4 bases, V lost 0 bases, and 3 bases had no gene match. The CDR3 sequence is CASSVEGAFTEAFF. For the CDR3, the DNA is TGTGCCAGCAGCGTAGAGGGGGCATTCACTGAAGCTTTCTTT.

Worth noting for this clone: Other DNA sequences within the sample encode an identical CDR3. The chain combines TRBV19 with TRBJ2-7, with D perhaps matching TRBD2 (6 bases). V was clipped by 5 bases and J by 4 bases, with 12 bases between them. Germline CDR1 is LNHDA and CDR2 is SQIVND (reference sequence). This CDR3 is 13 amino acids long. CDR3 amino acids: CASSAGTLYEQYF. In DNA, the CDR3 is TGTGCCAGTAGTGCCGGGACTCTTTACGAGCAGTACTTC. Full variable domain (outside the CDR3, taken from reference TRBV19 and TRBJ2-7): DGGITQSPKYLFRKEGQNVTLSCEQNLNHDAMYWYRQDPGQGLRLIYYSQIVNDFQKGDIAEGYSVSREKKESFPLTVTSAQKNPTAFYLCASSAGTLYEQYFGPGTRLTVT.